Each of the 27 T cell receptor beta chains below was sequenced from the same sample in a study of T cell clonality in common variable immunodeficiency. Measured with immunoSEQ multiplex PCR; TCRdb has only the in-frame clones, and not every one. Recorded here are roughly 60,000 clones, with no singletons, and the ten leading clones hold around 1.6%. What was sequenced was peripheral blood mononuclear cells. The receptors originated from a person aged 18 to 70 in good health.

This clone was counted only a few times. One end of the junction varies from germline; a read error may be responsible. The DNA ends 3 residues before the CDR3 does, and the rest of the CDR3 is filled in from the germline J gene. The chain is built from TRBV18 and TRBJ2-2; possible D gene TRBD2, 6 bases. The V gene's germline CDR1 is KGHSH and CDR2 LQKENI. The CDR3 length is 16 residues. The DNA read from the CDR3 is TGTGCCAGCTCATCTAGCTACATCTGGAACACCGGGGGG. This gives the protein CASSSSYIWNTGG. The entire CDR3 is CASSSSYIWNTGGLFF. The variable domain in full, completed from reference TRBV18 and TRBJ2-2, reads NAGVMQNPRHLVRRRGQEARLRCSPMKGHSHVYWYRQLPEEGLKFMVYLQKENIIDESGMPKERFSAEFPKEGPSILRIQQVVRGDSAAYFCASSSSYIWNTGGLFFGEGSRLTVL.

At least ten counts were recorded for this clone. The CDR3 end lies 3 residues beyond the end of the read and is filled in from the germline J gene. The V and J genes are TRBV6-2 or TRBV6-3 and TRBJ2-3; D unclear. This CDR3 comprises 11 residues. Germline V gives CDR1 MNHEY, CDR2 SVGEGT. V was cut by 3 bases and J by 6 bases, with 4 bases left in between. Here the CDR3 reads CASSYMDTQYF. The sequenced CDR3 bases are TGTGCCAGCAGTTATATGGATACG.

This clone was recorded at least ten times. The read terminates 3 residues before the CDR3 end, so the remaining end is supplied by the germline J gene. The chain couples TRBV30 to TRBJ1-4; D might be TRBD1 (5 bases). The V end lost 0 bases, the J end lost 7 bases, and 12 bases lay between the germline ends. The CDR3 runs to 14 residues. Germline-derived CDR1 and CDR2 are GTSNPN and SVGIG (reference sequence). Partial CDR3 DNA: TGTGCCTGGAGTGTAAGGGGAGGGAGTGAAAAA. Its protein is CAWSVRGGSEK. The complete CDR3 protein is CAWSVRGGSEKLFF.

This clone was seen at least ten times. The read gets to within 3 residues of the CDR3 end, and the germline J gene fills in the rest. The chain links TRBV7-2 to TRBJ2-2; D is unresolved. This CDR3 comprises 14 residues. Per the germline V gene, CDR1 is SGHTA and CDR2 is FQGNSA. Trimming pared 1 base from V and 3 bases from J, leaving 6 bases between. The covered CDR3 bases are TGTGCCAGCAGCTTAGTGGCCGACACCGGGGAG. Amino acids: CASSLVADTGE. The whole CDR3 reads CASSLVADTGELFF.

At least ten counts were recorded for this clone. The read stops 3 residues short of the end of the CDR3; the missing end is completed from the germline J gene. The V gene is TRBV20-1, the J gene TRBJ2-2; D is unresolved. The CDR3 sequence is 11 residues long. Germline assignment: CDR1 DFQATT and CDR2 SNEGSKA (reference sequence). V was clipped by 5 bases and J by 4 bases, with 5 bases between them. The CDR3 loop is CSAAGTGELFF. CDR3 DNA, as far as it was read: TGCAGTGCTGCAGGCACCGGGGAG.

This clone came up many times. The CDR3 extends 3 residues past the end of the read, so its final part is completed from the germline J gene. V gene TRBV19 combines with J gene TRBJ2-1, with 11 positions matching TRBD1. Trimming cost V 2 bases and J 1 base; bases outside gene matches: 4. The CDR3 is 17 residues long. Per the germline V gene, CDR1 is LNHDA and CDR2 is SQIVND (reference sequence). The sequenced CDR3 bases are TGTGCCAGTAGTATAAGGGGACAGGGGGTATCCTACAATGAG. It codes for CASSIRGQGVSYNE. The full CDR3 protein is CASSIRGQGVSYNEQFF.

This clone was counted ten times or more. The read ends 3 residues early relative to the CDR3; the germline J gene fills the gap. The chain joins TRBV7-9 to TRBJ1-1, with TRBD1 matching 8 bases. With V trimmed by 5 bases and J by 3 bases, 8 bases remained unmatched. This CDR3 comprises 15 residues. Germline assignment: CDR1 SEHNR and CDR2 FQNEAQ (reference sequence). CDR3 bases read: TGTGCCAGCAGCCACCGGACAGGGTTTGACACTGAA. This sequence encodes CASSHRTGFDTE. The full CDR3 protein reads CASSHRTGFDTEAFF.

The table lists this clone with many counts. Read coverage stops 3 residues before the CDR3 terminus; the germline J gene supplies the remainder. This chain connects TRBV28 to TRBJ2-7; 8 bases align to TRBD1. CDR1 is MDHEN, CDR2 SYDVKM, per germline. V lost 1 base to trimming and J lost 1 base; unmatched junction nucleotides: 3. The CDR3 runs to 15 residues. CDR3: CASSLYDRGSYEQYF. Partial CDR3 DNA: TGTGCCAGCAGTTTATACGACAGGGGTTCCTACGAG.

Many counts were recorded for this clone. The DNA ends 3 residues before the CDR3 does, and the rest of the CDR3 is filled in from the germline J gene. The chain joins TRBV2 to TRBJ2-4, with D maybe TRBD2 (5 bases). CDR1 SNHLY and CDR2 FYNNEI come from the germline V gene. The CDR3 sequence is 15 residues long. Trimming pared 4 bases from V and 1 base from J, leaving 11 bases between. Partial CDR3 DNA: TGTGCCAGCAGTGGCTCCGGCGGGGCCAAAAACATT. Translation: CASSGSGGAKNI. The full CDR3 reads CASSGSGGAKNIQYF.

Regarding this clone: This may be a read error, as it is one base from a much larger clone. The sequenced CDR3 bases are TGTGCCAGCAGCTTAGTTAGCGGAGAAGAGACG. As protein: CASSLVSGEET. The CDR3 in full is CASSLVSGEETQYF. The chain combines TRBV7-9 with TRBJ2-3, with TRBD2 as a possible D gene (6 bases). Coverage ceases 3 residues before the CDR3 finishes, and the germline J gene fills in the end. Germline V gives CDR1 SEHNR, CDR2 FQNEAQ (reference sequence). The CDR3 has 14 amino acids.

Ten or more counts support this clone. The part of the CDR3 DNA that was read is TGCAGTGCTAGACCTGGGGGGGGCTACGAG. As protein: CSARPGGGYE. In full, the CDR3 is CSARPGGGYEQYF. The chain couples TRBV20-1 to TRBJ2-7; 7 bases fit TRBD2. The missing CDR3 end, 3 residues past where the read stops, is filled in from the germline J gene. V dropped 2 bases and J dropped 3; count of bases not matched to a gene: 4. In germline, CDR1 is DFQATT, CDR2 SNEGSKA (reference sequence). This CDR3 is 13 amino acids long.

In this sample, this clone turned up many times. From the germline J gene comes the end of the CDR3, since the read stops 3 residues before it. This chain links TRBV6-2 or TRBV6-3 with TRBJ2-1; tentative D call: TRBD1 (6 bases). The length of the CDR3 is 14 residues. CDR1 and CDR2 from the germline V gene are MNHEY and SVGEGT. Trimming took 6 bases from V and 8 from J, leaving 17 bases between them. The CDR3 here is CASRETGARDEQFF. The sequenced part of the CDR3 DNA is TGTGCCAGCAGAGAGACAGGAGCTAGAGATGAG.

This clone was observed at least ten times. The CDR3 is cut off 3 residues early in the read; its end comes from the germline J gene. The chain joins TRBV7-8 to TRBJ2-1; D unclear. The CDR3 covers 12 residues. Germline lookup yields CDR1 SGHVS and CDR2 FQNEAQ. The V end lost 2 bases, the J end lost 5 bases, and 4 bases lay between the germline ends. Partial CDR3 DNA: TGTGCCAGCAGCTTAAGGGACAATGAG. Translation: CASSLRDNE. The CDR3 in its entirety is CASSLRDNEQFF.

This clone was detected many times. The sequenced fragment ends 3 residues before the CDR3 boundary, so the rest is inferred from the germline J gene. V gene TRBV19 combines with J gene TRBJ1-2; TRBD1 is a possible D gene (5 bases). Germline CDR1 is LNHDA and CDR2 is SQIVND (reference sequence). This CDR3 is built from 14 residues. V was pared by 4 bases and J by 4 bases, with 13 bases between. The covered CDR3 bases are TGTGCCAGTAGTACCCGACAGTTCGGCTATGGC. Protein sequence: CASSTRQFGYG. The CDR3 as a whole reads CASSTRQFGYGYTF.

This clone was seen only a few times. A read error may account for a junction end that differs from germline. The CDR3 end lies 3 residues beyond the end of the read and is filled in from the germline J gene. V gene TRBV11-3 combines with J gene TRBJ2-7; perhaps TRBD1 as D (5 bases). The CDR3 has 13 amino acids. Germline CDR1 reads SGHNT; CDR2 reads YENEEA. This CDR3 is CANSWTPTYEQYF. The part of the CDR3 DNA that was read is TGTGCCAACAGCTGGACACCCACCTACGAG.

This clone was recorded many times. Coverage ceases 3 residues before the CDR3 finishes, and the germline J gene fills in the end. This chain uses TRBV9 with TRBJ2-1; 10 bases line up with TRBD2. In germline, CDR1 is SGDLS, CDR2 YYNGEE. The CDR3 length is 15 residues. V gave up 4 bases and J gave up 2 bases; unmatched junction bases: 3. This CDR3 reads CASSTGLAAYNEQFF. The part of the CDR3 DNA that was read is TGTGCCAGCAGCACAGGACTAGCGGCCTACAATGAG. The entire variable domain, with the rest obtained from reference TRBV9 and TRBJ2-1, is as follows: DSGVTQTPKHLITATGQRVTLRCSPRSGDLSVYWYQQSLDQGLQFLIQYYNGEERAKGNILERFSAQQFPDLHSELNLSSLELGDSALYFCASSTGLAAYNEQFFGPGTRLTVL.

This clone was observed many times. The part of the CDR3 DNA that was read is TGCAGTGCTGCCGGGACAGGGAACACCGGGGAG. Translated, it gives CSAAGTGNTGE. The CDR3 in full is CSAAGTGNTGELFF. The gene calls are TRBV20-1 and TRBJ2-2, with 8 bases matching TRBD1. The CDR3 extends 3 residues past the end of the read, so its final part is completed from the germline J gene. Germline V lookup: CDR1 DFQATT, CDR2 SNEGSKA (reference sequence). J was trimmed by 1 base and V by 5 bases; bases with no gene match: 3. The CDR3 covers 14 residues.

In this sample, this clone turned up many times. The read stops 3 residues short of the end of the CDR3; the missing end is completed from the germline J gene. The V and J genes are TRBV5-4 and TRBJ2-2; possibly TRBD1 for D (7 bases). The germline gives CDR1 SGHNT, CDR2 YYREEE (reference sequence). This CDR3 contains 16 residues. V gave up 5 bases and J gave up 5 bases, with 19 bases separating them. CDR3 protein: CASSYQGGGDTGELFF. CDR3 DNA, as far as it was read: TGTGCCAGCAGTTACCAGGGGGGAGGAGATACCGGGGAG.

Many counts were recorded for this clone. The part of the CDR3 DNA that was read is TGTGCCAGCAGCTTAGAACTTCTGTCCACAGATACG. It encodes CASSLELLSTDT. The full CDR3 is CASSLELLSTDTQYF. The V and J genes are TRBV11-2 and TRBJ2-3; no reliable D call. The sequence runs out 3 residues before the end of the CDR3; the remainder is reconstructed from the germline J gene. V was pared by 0 bases and J by 2 bases, with 9 bases between. The germline V gene has CDR1 SGHAT and CDR2 FQNNGV. There are 15 residues in the CDR3.

Notes on this clone: Read sequence stops 3 residues before the CDR3 end, and the germline J gene provides the missing end. This chain connects TRBV7-8 to TRBJ1-1; perhaps TRBD1 as D (5 bases). The CDR3 totals 13 residues. The V end was cut by 0 bases, the J end by 6 bases, with 8 bases between. The germline CDR1 and CDR2 sequences are SGHVS and FQNEAQ. The CDR3 bases that were read are TGTGCCAGCAGCTTAGCAAGGGGAGCTGAA. Protein: CASSLARGAE. The CDR3 in its entirety is CASSLARGAEAFF. Filled out from reference TRBV7-8 and TRBJ1-1, the complete variable domain reads GAGVSQSPRYKVAKRGQDVALRCDPISGHVSLFWYQQALGQGPEFLTYFQNEAQLDKSGLPSDRFFAERPEGSVSTLKIQRTQQEDSAVYLCASSLARGAEAFFGQGTRLTVV.

The sample holds many counts of this clone. The CDR3 bases that were read are TGTGCCAGTATGAAGACACCTCCCAACTATGGC. It specifies CASMKTPPNYG. The whole CDR3 protein reads CASMKTPPNYGYTF. The rearrangement links TRBV19 to TRBJ1-2; D unresolved. The observed sequence ends 3 residues before the CDR3 terminus, with the missing tail filled in from the germline J gene. The V gene's germline CDR1 is LNHDA and CDR2 SQIVND (reference sequence). V was cut by 7 bases and J by 2 bases, with 14 bases left in between. This CDR3 comprises 14 residues.

This clone was seen repeatedly, ten times or more. Incomplete CDR3 DNA: TGCGCCAGCAGCTTCTACTATGGGACTAGCGGGACCGACGGGGAG. Its translation: CASSFYYGTSGTDGE. From start to end, the CDR3 is CASSFYYGTSGTDGELFF. J is TRBJ2-2 and V is TRBV5-1; 13 nucleotides match TRBD2. The read is 3 residues too short to cover the CDR3 end, so that end is filled in from the germline J gene. Germline assignment: CDR1 SGHRS and CDR2 YFSETQ. Germline trimming cut 2 bases from V and 7 bases from J; bases unmatched to any gene: 11. The CDR3 loop spans 18 amino acids.

There are many counts of this clone. The read terminates 3 residues ahead of where the CDR3 ends, so the germline J gene completes it. The chain has TRBV28 and TRBJ1-6; 7 bases align to TRBD1. The length of the CDR3 is 13 residues. V dropped 9 bases and J dropped 9; count of bases not matched to a gene: 8. CDR1 is MDHEN, CDR2 SYDVKM, per germline. The CDR3 DNA, read in part, is TGTGCCAGTACCCGACAGGGCACTTCACCC. Translating gives CASTRQGTSP. The whole CDR3 is CASTRQGTSPLHF.

This clone was observed many times. The CDR3 loop is CASRGAVFYEQYF. The CDR3 DNA, read in part, is TGTGCCAGCAGAGGGGCCGTGTTCTACGAG. The V gene is TRBV2, the J gene TRBJ2-7, with a weak D call TRBD1 (5 bases). The read terminates 3 residues ahead of where the CDR3 ends, so the germline J gene completes it. Germline-derived CDR1 and CDR2 are SNHLY and FYNNEI. The CDR3 covers 13 residues. V was clipped by 6 bases and J by 3 bases, with 12 bases between them. Filled out from reference TRBV2 and TRBJ2-7, the complete variable domain reads EPEVTQTPSHQVTQMGQEVILRCVPISNHLYFYWYRQILGQKVEFLVSFYNNEISEKSEIFDDQFSVERPDGSNFTLKIRSTKLEDSAMYFCASRGAVFYEQYFGPGTRLTVT.

This clone was found many times. The read ends 3 residues early relative to the CDR3; the germline J gene fills the gap. The chain uses TRBV11-2 and TRBJ2-5; the D call may be TRBD1 or TRBD2 (5 bases each). Germline values: CDR1 SGHAT, CDR2 FQNNGV. This CDR3 is 15 amino acids long. Deletions cut 5 bases from V and 1 base from J, with 14 bases between. The CDR3 sequence is CASSSDRGRQETQYF. CDR3 bases read: TGTGCCAGCAGCAGCGACAGAGGGCGCCAAGAGACC.

This clone was detected ten times or more. The read ends 3 residues shy of where the CDR3 ends; the end is completed using the germline J gene. The V and J genes are TRBV28 and TRBJ1-2; 10 nucleotides agree with TRBD1. The CDR3 extends over 15 amino acids. With V trimmed by 5 bases and J by 2 bases, 5 bases remained unmatched. Germline V lookup: CDR1 MDHEN, CDR2 SYDVKM. The CDR3: CASSPRTGGNYGYTF. The CDR3 bases that were read are TGTGCCAGCAGTCCACGGACAGGGGGAAACTATGGC.

There are many counts of this clone. The read terminates 3 residues before the CDR3 end, so the remaining end is supplied by the germline J gene. This chain links TRBV20-1 with TRBJ1-5; a weak D match, TRBD1 (5 bases). CDR1 is DFQATT, CDR2 SNEGSKA, per germline (reference sequence). Trimming cost V 2 bases and J 1 base, with 9 bases left between them. The CDR3 is made up of 14 amino acids. Partial CDR3 DNA: TGCAGTGCTAGACGGGGGGGGAGCAATCAGCCC. Protein product: CSARRGGSNQP. The whole CDR3 is CSARRGGSNQPQHF.